These T cell receptor beta chains were read from a single sample in a study of cytomegalovirus exposure and HLA in healthy donors. Using immunoSEQ multiplex PCR, the repertoire was profiled, and TCRdb retains in-frame clones only, with some absent. The sample contains roughly 180,000 clones, about 80% of which appear only once. The sequencing input was PBMCs. These receptors were obtained from a woman in her 30s in good health and CMV-seronegative. CDR3s include the opening cysteine and the closing phenylalanine or tryptophan. The order of the fields is J gene, V gene, CDR3 protein.

TRBJ1-4 | TRBV2 | CASREVGNEKLFF
TRBJ2-2 | TRBV6-5 | CATERGLNTGELFF
TRBJ2-1 | TRBV27 | CASRPTPQGFYEQFF
TRBJ1-2 | TRBV5-4 | CASSLAGGALGYTF
TRBJ2-7 | TRBV6-1 | CASRDRGPSDEQYF
TRBJ1-1 | TRBV7-9 | CASRGPDSLNTEAFF
TRBJ2-7 | TRBV7-8 | CASSRGTYYEQYF
TRBJ1-5 | TRBV10-2 | CASRPPGLENQPQHF
TRBJ1-2 | TRBV7-2 | CASSLWEGGEGYTF
TRBJ2-2 | TRBV5-1 | CASSLAGGVATGELFF
TRBJ1-5 | TRBV2 | CASSGLGGAGQPQHF
TRBJ1-5 | TRBV6-4 | CASSPRRQPQHF
TRBJ2-3 | TRBV19 | CASSTPGFTSGVTDTQYF
TRBJ1-2 | TRBV15 | CATSRVGRGEIGYTF
TRBJ2-3 | TRBV13 | CASSLVTPLAGGHTDTQYF
TRBJ1-3 | TRBV5-6 | CASSDTSAGNTIYF
TRBJ2-1 | TRBV2 | CASYRSGDSPYNEQFF
TRBJ1-2 | TRBV7-2 | CASSLARDYGEGYTF
TRBJ1-1 | TRBV10-1 | CASSPPGGTEAFF
TRBJ1-6 | TRBV2 | CASRRWTDSSYNSPLHF
TRBJ2-5 | TRBV6-1 | CASTRTGLAETQYF
TRBJ1-1 | TRBV12-5 | CASGLVTWDRKNTEAFF
TRBJ1-2 | TRBV7-9 | CASSLGTDYGYTF
TRBJ2-1 | TRBV7-3 | CASGVGGIDEQFF
TRBJ2-2 | TRBV5-6 | CASRPGILTGELFF
TRBJ1-3 | TRBV9 | CASSPRQGDTRNTIYF
TRBJ1-4 | TRBV30 | CAWSVGQGYGTNEKLFF